This T cell receptor beta chain was documented in a study of T-cell memory formation after mild COVID-19. General study results and limits: Those CD4+ clones that contracted were mainly in CM and EM (CD8+ ones in EMRA). Some responding clones appeared in pre-infection memory, suggesting cross-reactive memory joined. Whether day 37 second-wave clones are SARS-CoV-2-specific was not confirmed.

TCRdb reprocessed the 5' RACE reads with MiXCR, giving one entry per CDR3 protein. The repertoire includes about 180,000 distinct CDR3 sequences, around 16% of them detected once, and just over 2% sits in the top ten. On this clonotype itself: Its antigen is unknown.

The sequence came from an adult woman who had mild COVID-19 (a few samples of this study predate the infection). Cell type and time point are not known. Sequencing was done on a sample of PBMCs or a T cell subset sorted from them (not recorded which).

The DNA for the CDR3 is TGTGCCAGCAGTGCGGGATATCCAAATGAGCAGTTCTTC. This translates into CASSAGYPNEQFF. The chain is built from TRBV12-3 or TRBV12-4 and TRBJ2-1; tentatively, D is TRBD2 (6 bases). This CDR3 region has 13 residues. Trimming took off 5 bases at V and 7 bases at J, with 12 bases between the two ends.